Each of the 9 T cell receptor beta chains below was sequenced from the same sample in a study of blood T cell repertoires in COVID-19. Some clones are missing from TCRdb's copy, which holds only in-frame ones; the method was immunoSEQ multiplex PCR. The data contain 350,000 to 450,000 clones, roughly nine tenths of them singletons. What was sequenced was PBMCs or T cells enriched from blood (not recorded which). These TCRs come from a woman aged 25 to 45 who had recovered from COVID-19.

This clone was seen at least ten times. The rearrangement links TRBV27 to TRBJ1-6; TRBD1 is a possible D gene (5 bases). Germline V gene sequence: CDR1 MNHEY, CDR2 SMNVEV (reference sequence). The CDR3 runs 13 residues. V was clipped by 3 bases and J by 6 bases, with 6 bases between them. This chain's CDR3 is CASSLGGNSPLHF. The CDR3 nucleotides are TGTGCCAGCAGTTTGGGGGGTAATTCACCCCTCCACTTT.

The chain is built from TRBV7-2 and TRBJ1-1, with 8 bases identical to TRBD1. Germline-derived CDR1 and CDR2 are SGHTA and FQGNSA. The CDR3 is made up of 14 amino acids. V gave up 4 bases and J gave up 1 base; unmatched junction bases: 2. CDR3 region: CASSSQGANTEAFF. The CDR3 DNA reads as TGTGCCAGCAGCTCGCAGGGGGCGAACACTGAAGCTTTCTTT.

The gene calls are TRBV3-1 (or the pseudogene TRBV3-2) and TRBJ2-1; unclear D gene. Trimming pared 4 bases from V and 6 bases from J, leaving 10 bases between. CDR3 length: 13 residues. Germline CDR1 and CDR2: LGHDT and YNNKEL (reference sequence). CDR3 in amino acids: CASSPPQANEQFF. The CDR3 DNA reads TGTGCCAGCAGCCCCCCCCAAGCCAATGAGCAGTTCTTC.

V is TRBV11-2 and J is TRBJ1-1; no clear D gene. Germline CDR1 is SGHAT and CDR2 is FQNNGV. The CDR3 extends over 15 amino acids. Trimming cost V 5 bases and J 0 bases, with 13 bases left between them. Here the CDR3 reads CASSNQQKMNTEAFF. The CDR3 DNA reads as TGTGCCAGCAGCAACCAACAGAAAATGAACACTGAAGCTTTCTTT.

This clone is a singleton in its sample. J is TRBJ2-2 and V is TRBV30; TRBD2 matches 9 bases. Germline trimming cut 5 bases from V and 3 bases from J; bases unmatched to any gene: 4. CDR1 is GTSNPN, CDR2 SVGIG, per germline (reference sequence). The CDR3 totals 14 residues. The CDR3 DNA follows: TGTGCCTGGCCAGCGGGAGGAGACACCGGGGAGCTGTTTTTT. It yields the protein CAWPAGGDTGELFF. Based on the CDR3 plus reference TRBV30 and TRBJ2-2, the full variable domain is SQTIHQWPATLVQPVGSPLSLECTVEGTSNPNLYWYRQAAGRGLQLLFYSVGIGQISSEVPQNLSASRPQDRQFILSSKKLLLSDSGFYLCAWPAGGDTGELFFGEGSRLTVL.

This clone was found a few times. The V call is TRBV28, the J call TRBJ1-2, with TRBD1 matching over 7 bases. Trimming cost V 5 bases and J 4 bases; bases outside gene matches: 1. Germline V lookup: CDR1 MDHEN, CDR2 SYDVKM. The CDR3 consists of 12 residues. As DNA, the CDR3 is TGTGCCAGCAGTACAGGGGTCTATGGCTACACCTTC. Its translation: CASSTGVYGYTF.

This chain uses TRBV6-2 or TRBV6-3 with TRBJ2-7; the D is unclear. Germline loops: CDR1 MNHEY, CDR2 SVGEGT. V was shortened by 2 bases and J by 4 bases, with 9 bases between the two germline ends. The CDR3 spans 13 residues. The CDR3 sequence: CASSYETRYEQYF. CDR3 nucleotide sequence: TGTGCCAGCAGTTACGAGACTCGTTACGAGCAGTACTTC.

This clone was seen only once. The V call is TRBV28, the J call TRBJ2-2; possible D gene TRBD2, 5 bases. Trimming pared 8 bases from V and 5 bases from J, leaving 12 bases between. This CDR3 has 13 residues. Germline values: CDR1 MDHEN, CDR2 SYDVKM. The CDR3 nucleotides read TGTGCCAGCTGGGTCCCGGGGACCGGGGAGCTGTTTTTT. It encodes CASWVPGTGELFF.

The chain couples TRBV5-6 to TRBJ1-1; the D gene is possibly TRBD1 (5 bases). The V and J ends lost 6 bases and 7 bases respectively, with 19 bases between them. The length of the CDR3 is 14 residues. Germline V gene sequence: CDR1 SGHDT, CDR2 YYEEEE. The CDR3 nucleotides are TGTGCCAGCATCCCTTACCAGGGAAACGATGAAGCTTTCTTT. This codes for CASIPYQGNDEAFF. The complete variable domain, with remaining parts taken from reference TRBV5-6 and TRBJ1-1, reads DAGVTQSPTHLIKTRGQQVTLRCSPKSGHDTVSWYQQALGQGPQFIFQYYEEEERQRGNFPDRFSGHQFPNYSSELNVNALLLGDSALYLCASIPYQGNDEAFFGQGTRLTVV.